The 25 T cell receptor beta chains reported below all come from one sample, sequenced in a study of cytomegalovirus exposure and HLA in healthy donors. PCR was performed using 60 Vbeta and 13 Jbeta primers. The data were produced by immunoSEQ multiplex PCR, yet TCRdb's version contains in-frame clones alone and is incomplete. Counted here are about 150,000 clones, 65% to 80% occurring once; the ten biggest clones make up about 7%. The sequencing sample was made of PBMCs. Receptors originate from a man aged 30 to 45 in good health and CMV-seronegative.

The chain uses TRBV30 and TRBJ2-7; a possible D gene is TRBD2 (5 bases). The V gene's germline CDR1 is GTSNPN and CDR2 SVGIG (reference sequence). This CDR3 comprises 11 residues. The V end lost 3 bases, the J end lost 9 bases, and 12 bases lay between the germline ends. The CDR3: CAWSPSEGQYF. CDR3 nucleotide sequence: TGTGCCTGGAGCCCGTCAGAGGGGCAGTACTTC.

This chain connects TRBV11-3 to TRBJ2-2; D may be TRBD2 (7 bases). The CDR3 loop spans 14 amino acids. Germline V gene lookup returns CDR1 SGHNT and CDR2 YENEEA. V dropped 5 bases and J dropped 1 base, with 8 bases sitting between them. CDR3 sequence: CASSRGGNTGELFF. In DNA, the CDR3 is TGTGCCAGCAGCAGGGGGGGGAACACCGGGGAGCTGTTTTTT.

The V gene is TRBV20-1, the J gene TRBJ1-1; the D is unclear. CDR1 and CDR2 (germline): DFQATT, SNEGSKA (reference sequence). V was shortened by 6 bases and J by 3 bases, with 8 bases between the two germline ends. The CDR3 has 11 amino acids. The chain's CDR3 is CSARPDTEAFF. The CDR3 DNA sequence: TGCAGTGCCCGTCCGGACACTGAAGCTTTCTTT.

The table lists this clone with a few counts. The chain has TRBV28 and TRBJ2-2; 7 nucleotides match TRBD2. V lost 5 bases to trimming and J lost 7 bases; unmatched junction nucleotides: 10. Germline CDR1 is MDHEN and CDR2 is SYDVKM. The CDR3 is 15 amino acids. This CDR3 is CASSPKRGFGGELFF. DNA of the CDR3: TGTGCCAGCAGTCCCAAGCGGGGCTTTGGCGGGGAGCTGTTTTTT. Looking up the rest from reference TRBV28 and TRBJ2-2 gives the full variable domain: DVKVTQSSRYLVKRTGEKVFLECVQDMDHENMFWYRQDPGLGLRLIYFSYDVKMKEKGDIPEGYSVSREKKERFSLILESASTNQTSMYLCASSPKRGFGGELFFGEGSRLTVL.

The gene calls are TRBV28 and TRBJ2-7, with 9 bases that match TRBD1. V lost 6 bases, J lost 1 base, and 4 bases stayed unmatched. Per the germline V gene, CDR1 is MDHEN and CDR2 is SYDVKM. The CDR3 has 14 residues. The CDR3 reads CASRDRGESYEQYF. The CDR3 region has the DNA TGTGCCAGCAGAGACAGGGGGGAATCCTACGAGCAGTACTTC.

V gene TRBV18 combines with J gene TRBJ1-3, with D perhaps matching TRBD1 (6 bases). Trimming removed 3 bases from V and 2 bases from J, with 17 bases in between. In germline, CDR1 is KGHSH, CDR2 LQKENI. The CDR3 runs to 17 residues. This CDR3 is CASSPMPRGAAGNTIYF. For the CDR3, the DNA is TGTGCCAGCTCACCCATGCCCAGGGGAGCGGCTGGAAACACCATATATTTT.

As regards this clone: The junction does not match germline at one end; this may be a read error. J is TRBJ2-6 and V is TRBV6-5, with TRBD1 as a possible D gene (5 bases). Germline lookup yields CDR1 MNHEY and CDR2 SVGAGI. This CDR3 region has 13 residues. The CDR3 DNA reads as TGTGCCAGCGCCTGGGCTGGGGCCAACGGCCTGACTTTC. It translates to CASAWAGANGLTF.

CDR3 DNA sequence: TGTGCCAGCAGTTCCTATAGCGGGACCATTCAGTACTTC. Residues: CASSSYSGTIQYF. The chain employs TRBV28 and TRBJ2-4, with 8 bases matching TRBD2. Germline V gene sequence: CDR1 MDHEN, CDR2 SYDVKM. Trimming at V came to 4 bases and at J to 9 bases, leaving 5 bases not matched to a gene. The CDR3 consists of 13 residues. Drawing the rest from reference TRBV28 and TRBJ2-4, the complete variable domain is DVKVTQSSRYLVKRTGEKVFLECVQDMDHENMFWYRQDPGLGLRLIYFSYDVKMKEKGDIPEGYSVSREKKERFSLILESASTNQTSMYLCASSSYSGTIQYFGAGTRLSVL.

The chain couples TRBV5-1 to TRBJ2-1; TRBD1 matches 12 bases. This CDR3 comprises 16 residues. From germline, CDR1 is SGHRS and CDR2 YFSETQ. V lost 3 bases, J lost 8 bases, and 9 bases stayed unmatched. Here the CDR3 DNA reads TGCGCCAGCAGCTGGAGTCTGGGACAGGGGGCCTATGAGCAGTTCTTC. Protein sequence: CASSWSLGQGAYEQFF. Variable domain in full (rest from reference TRBV5-1 and TRBJ2-1): KAGVTQTPRYLIKTRGQQVTLSCSPISGHRSVSWYQQTPGQGLQFLFEYFSETQRNKGNFPGRFSGRQFSNSRSEMNVSTLELGDSALYLCASSWSLGQGAYEQFFGPGTRLTVL.

The rearrangement joins TRBV28 to TRBJ2-1; 7 bases align to TRBD1. This CDR3 spans 14 amino acids. Per the germline V gene, CDR1 is MDHEN and CDR2 is SYDVKM. The junction had 4 bases not matched to a gene; V was cut back by 6 bases and J by 2 bases. In DNA, the CDR3 is TGTGCCAGCAGCGAGACAGGGACCTACAATGAGCAGTTCTTC. It yields the protein CASSETGTYNEQFF.

This chain connects TRBV29-1 to TRBJ2-7; 7 positions agree with TRBD1. Germline CDR1 SQVTM, CDR2 ANQGSEA. CDR3 length: 14 amino acids. After removal of 1 base from V and 1 base from J, the junction contained 4 bases not matched to a gene. Written as DNA, the CDR3 is TGCAGCGTTGAAGTTGGGACAGAGTCCTACGAGCAGTACTTC. Protein sequence: CSVEVGTESYEQYF.

This sequence joins TRBV7-9 and TRBJ1-6; 7 bases match TRBD1. CDR3 size: 15 residues. Germline CDR1 SEHNR, CDR2 FQNEAQ (reference sequence). The V gene end was trimmed by 5 bases and the J gene end by 5 bases; junction bases not matched to a gene: 6. The CDR3 sequence: CASSLGTADNSPLHF. The CDR3 DNA reads as TGTGCCAGCAGCCTGGGGACAGCAGATAATTCACCCCTCCACTTT.

As concerns this clone: One end of the junction varies from germline; a read error may be responsible. The chain employs TRBV5-1 and TRBJ2-6, with D perhaps TRBD1 (6 bases). Germline V gene sequence: CDR1 SGHRS, CDR2 YFSETQ. This CDR3 is 18 amino acids long. CDR3 sequence reads: CASRAGDGPLSGANGLTF. For the CDR3, the DNA is TGCGCCAGCCGGGCAGGGGACGGACCCCTCTCTGGGGCCAACGGCCTGACTTTC.

The rearrangement joins TRBV28 to TRBJ1-1; possible D gene TRBD1, 5 bases. Trimming took off 2 bases at V and 7 bases at J, with 11 bases between the two ends. CDR1 and CDR2 (germline): MDHEN, SYDVKM. The CDR3 sequence is 13 residues long. CDR3 coding DNA: TGTGCCAGCAGTTTAGCGGGGACCCGTGAAGCTTTCTTT. This sequence encodes CASSLAGTREAFF.

The CDR3 spells CATSRGGPGTDTQYF. CDR3 sequence (DNA): TGTGCCACCAGCAGAGGGGGGCCAGGCACAGATACGCAGTATTTT. V gene TRBV15 combines with J gene TRBJ2-3; weak D call: TRBD1 (6 bases). V gave up 1 base and J gave up 1 base, with 9 bases separating them. The CDR3 is made up of 15 amino acids. Germline CDR1 LNHNV, CDR2 YYDKDF (reference sequence).

V and J are TRBV7-9 and TRBJ1-2, with unresolved D. CDR3 length equals 12 residues. V lost 4 bases and J 8 bases, leaving 11 bases between the germline ends. Germline CDR1 is SEHNR and CDR2 is FQNEAQ (reference sequence). The CDR3 is CASSWEAGGYTF. In DNA form, the CDR3 reads TGTGCCAGCAGCTGGGAGGCCGGCGGCTACACCTTC. Full variable domain (missing parts from reference TRBV7-9 and TRBJ1-2): DTGVSQNPRHKITKRGQNVTFRCDPISEHNRLYWYRQTLGQGPEFLTYFQNEAQLEKSRLLSDRFSAERPKGSFSTLEIQRTEQGDSAMYLCASSWEAGGYTFGSGTRLTVV.

The CDR3 protein is CAWSGGWSIGSNQPQHF. As DNA, the CDR3 is TGTGCCTGGAGTGGAGGGTGGTCTATTGGCAGCAATCAGCCCCAGCATTTT. V and J are TRBV30 and TRBJ1-5; D remains unclear. Germline CDR1 GTSNPN, CDR2 SVGIG (reference sequence). Trimming pared 1 base from V and 1 base from J, leaving 17 bases between. The CDR3 loop spans 17 amino acids. Together with reference TRBV30 and TRBJ1-5, the CDR3 gives the full variable domain: SQTIHQWPATLVQPVGSPLSLECTVEGTSNPNLYWYRQAAGRGLQLLFYSVGIGQISSEVPQNLSASRPQDRQFILSSKKLLLSDSGFYLCAWSGGWSIGSNQPQHFGDGTRLSIL.

CDR3 bases: TGTGCCAGCAGTTACTCGGCAGGGACCTACGAGCAGTACTTC. Protein: CASSYSAGTYEQYF. The chain joins TRBV6-5 to TRBJ2-7, with a weak D call TRBD1 (5 bases). CDR3 length: 14 residues. Germline CDR1 reads MNHEY; CDR2 reads SVGAGI. With 0 bases removed from V and 2 bases from J, the gap between germline ends came to 8 bases.

The CDR3 sequence: CASSYAQGGFIQYF. CDR3 sequence (DNA): TGTGCCAGCAGTTACGCCCAGGGGGGATTCATTCAGTACTTC. The chain recombines TRBV6-5 with TRBJ2-4; TRBD1 is a possible D gene (7 bases). The CDR3 contains 14 residues. CDR1 and CDR2 (germline): MNHEY, SVGAGI. V dropped 2 bases and J dropped 9 bases, with 14 bases sitting between them.

The rearrangement uses TRBV2 and TRBJ2-7; TRBD1 matches 9 bases. This CDR3 region has 15 residues. Germline CDR1 reads SNHLY; CDR2 reads FYNNEI. The trim removed 6 bases at V and 3 bases at J, leaving 9 bases unmatched. The CDR3 region is CASSWGQGLHYEQYF. CDR3 nucleotide sequence: TGTGCCAGCAGCTGGGGACAGGGCCTTCACTACGAGCAGTACTTC.

The chain recombines TRBV5-6 with TRBJ1-1; TRBD1 might be the D (5 bases). The CDR3 extends over 16 amino acids. Germline lookup yields CDR1 SGHDT and CDR2 YYEEEE. V was pared by 4 bases and J by 1 base, with 17 bases between. CDR3 nucleotides: TGTGCCAGCAGCGGTGGGGCAGGTCGCACGAACACTGAAGCTTTCTTT. This encodes CASSGGAGRTNTEAFF. The variable domain in full, completed from reference TRBV5-6 and TRBJ1-1, reads DAGVTQSPTHLIKTRGQQVTLRCSPKSGHDTVSWYQQALGQGPQFIFQYYEEEERQRGNFPDRFSGHQFPNYSSELNVNALLLGDSALYLCASSGGAGRTNTEAFFGQGTRLTVV.

The chain links TRBV28 to TRBJ1-4; 10 bases map to TRBD1. V shed 2 bases and J 5 bases; nucleotides not matched to a gene: 5. Looked up from germline, CDR1 is MDHEN and CDR2 is SYDVKM. This CDR3 spans 16 amino acids. The CDR3 DNA reads as TGTGCCAGCAGTTTAGACAGGGGGCTATCCAATGAAAAACTGTTTTTT. Amino acid sequence: CASSLDRGLSNEKLFF. Full variable domain (missing parts from reference TRBV28 and TRBJ1-4): DVKVTQSSRYLVKRTGEKVFLECVQDMDHENMFWYRQDPGLGLRLIYFSYDVKMKEKGDIPEGYSVSREKKERFSLILESASTNQTSMYLCASSLDRGLSNEKLFFGSGTQLSVL.

This rearrangement joins TRBV9 to TRBJ1-3; tentatively, D is TRBD1 (6 bases). V lost 0 bases, J lost 5 bases, and 9 bases lay in between. The CDR3 consists of 14 residues. CDR1 and CDR2 from the germline V gene are SGDLS and YYNGEE. The CDR3 bases are TGTGCCAGCAGCGTAGGGGGGGGCAGAAACACCATATATTTT. As protein: CASSVGGGRNTIYF.

The chain couples TRBV18 to TRBJ1-2; 9 bases agree with TRBD1. Germline loops: CDR1 KGHSH, CDR2 LQKENI. The CDR3 is 15 amino acids. The junction had 4 bases not matched to a gene; V was cut back by 5 bases and J by 0 bases. CDR3 region: CASSRTGEANYGYTF. CDR3 bases: TGTGCCAGCTCAAGGACAGGGGAGGCTAACTATGGCTACACCTTC.

The chain carries TRBV10-2 and TRBJ2-5, with no clear D. Trimming removed 4 bases from V and 4 bases from J, with 7 bases in between. The CDR3 is made up of 12 amino acids. Germline CDR1 reads WSHSY; CDR2 reads SAAADI. The CDR3 coding sequence is TGCGCCAGCAGTGGAGAATTAGAGACCCAGTACTTC. Translated, it gives CASSGELETQYF.